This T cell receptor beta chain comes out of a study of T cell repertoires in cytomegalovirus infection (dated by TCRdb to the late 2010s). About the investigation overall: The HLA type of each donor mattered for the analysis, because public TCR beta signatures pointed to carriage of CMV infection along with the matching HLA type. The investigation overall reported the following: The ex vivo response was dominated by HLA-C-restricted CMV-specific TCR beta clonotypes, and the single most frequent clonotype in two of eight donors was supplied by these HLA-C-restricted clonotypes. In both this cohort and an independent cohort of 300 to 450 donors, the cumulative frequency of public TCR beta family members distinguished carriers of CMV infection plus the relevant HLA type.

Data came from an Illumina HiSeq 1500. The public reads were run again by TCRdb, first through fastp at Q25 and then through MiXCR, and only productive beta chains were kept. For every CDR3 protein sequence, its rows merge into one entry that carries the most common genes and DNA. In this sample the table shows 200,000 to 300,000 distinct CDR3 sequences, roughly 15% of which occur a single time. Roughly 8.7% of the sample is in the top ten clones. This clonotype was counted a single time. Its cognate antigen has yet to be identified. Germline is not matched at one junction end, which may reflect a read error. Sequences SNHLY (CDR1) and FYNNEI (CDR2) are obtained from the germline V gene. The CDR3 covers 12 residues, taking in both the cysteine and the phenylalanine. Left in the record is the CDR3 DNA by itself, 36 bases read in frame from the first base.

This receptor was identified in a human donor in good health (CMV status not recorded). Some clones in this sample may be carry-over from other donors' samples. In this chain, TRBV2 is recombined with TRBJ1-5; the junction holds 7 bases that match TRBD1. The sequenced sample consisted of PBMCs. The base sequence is TGTGCCAGCAAACAGGGGATTCAGCTCCAGCATTTT. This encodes CASKQGIQLQHF. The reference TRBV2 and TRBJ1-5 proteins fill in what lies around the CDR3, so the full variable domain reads EPEVTQTPSHQVTQMGQEVILRCVPISNHLYFYWYRQILGQKVEFLVSFYNNEISEKSEIFDDQFSVERPDGSNFTLKIRSTKLEDSAMYFCASKQGIQLQHFGDGTRLSIL.